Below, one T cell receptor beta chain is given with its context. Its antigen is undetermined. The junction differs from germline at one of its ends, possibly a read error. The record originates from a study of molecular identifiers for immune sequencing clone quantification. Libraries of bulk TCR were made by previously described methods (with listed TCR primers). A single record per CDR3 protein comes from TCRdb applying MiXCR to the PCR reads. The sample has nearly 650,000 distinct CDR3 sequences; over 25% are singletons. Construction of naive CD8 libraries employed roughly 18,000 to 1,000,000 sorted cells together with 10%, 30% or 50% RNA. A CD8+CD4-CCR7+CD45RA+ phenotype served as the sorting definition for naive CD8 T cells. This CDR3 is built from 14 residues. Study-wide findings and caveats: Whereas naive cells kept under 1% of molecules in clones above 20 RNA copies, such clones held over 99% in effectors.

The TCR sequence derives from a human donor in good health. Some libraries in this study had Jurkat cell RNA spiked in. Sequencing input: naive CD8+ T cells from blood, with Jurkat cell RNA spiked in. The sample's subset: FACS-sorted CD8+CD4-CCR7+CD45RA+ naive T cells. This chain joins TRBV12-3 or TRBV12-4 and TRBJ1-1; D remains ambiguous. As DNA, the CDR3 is TGTGCCAGCGCCCCGGAGCTTCAAAACACTAAAGCTTTCTTT. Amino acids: CASAPELQNTKAFF.